These 5 T cell receptor beta chains share one sample of origin, sequenced in a study of cytomegalovirus exposure and HLA in healthy donors listed by TCRdb under 2017. Library construction relied on the immunoSEQ multiplex PCR assay. The multiplex PCR relied on a mix of 60 forward primers for TCR Vbeta segments and 13 reverse primers for TCR Jbeta segments. TCRdb holds this immuneACCESS table with in-frame rearrangements only. Some clones are missing; in checked studies, unresolved V genes explain under half, and the rest has no known cause. Present in this sample are 100,000 or so clones, 76% of which were seen just once. In total, the top ten clones hold roughly 4.1% of the sample. The sequencing input was PBMCs. The receptor source for this set is a man in his forties in good health and CMV-seronegative.

V and J are TRBV29-1 and TRBJ2-3; tentatively, D is TRBD2 (7 bases). Germline CDR1 is SQVTM and CDR2 is ANQGSEA. V was clipped by 7 bases and J by 9 bases, with 20 bases between them. The CDR3 sequence is 13 residues long. The CDR3 is CSARGGVQGTQYF. The CDR3 nucleotides are TGCAGCGCAAGGGGGGGGGTACAGGGCACGCAGTATTTT.

This clone is medium-sized by share. V and J are TRBV19 and TRBJ1-5; tentative D call: TRBD1 (5 bases). This CDR3 region has 12 residues. CDR1 LNHDA and CDR2 SQIVND come from the germline V gene (reference sequence). The V end was cut by 7 bases, the J end by 2 bases, with 6 bases between. The CDR3 sequence: CASKGGNQPQHF. CDR3 nucleotide sequence: TGTGCCAGTAAAGGGGGCAATCAGCCCCAGCATTTT.

In regard to this clone: At one end, the junction sequence differs from germline, possibly due to a read error. At the DNA level, this CDR3 is encoded by other sequences in the same sample as well. The chain joins TRBV30 to TRBJ2-5; D is uncertain. The CDR3 covers 14 residues. CDR1 GTSNPN and CDR2 SVGIG come from the germline V gene (reference sequence). The CDR3 here is CAWSVFGIGETQYF. Here the CDR3 DNA reads TGCGCCTGGAGTGTATTCGGTATCGGAGAGACCCAGTACTTC.

Only a few counts were recorded for this clone. CDR3 in DNA: TGTGCCAGCAGCCCGGGACTAGCGGGGGGGCCGGAGACCCAGTACTTC. Protein product: CASSPGLAGGPETQYF. This chain connects TRBV7-2 to TRBJ2-5; 16 bases align to TRBD2. Germline V gives CDR1 SGHTA, CDR2 FQGNSA. The J segment lost 5 bases and the V segment lost 5 bases, leaving 5 bases of the junction unmatched. The CDR3 spans 16 residues.

This clone came up a few times. This chain connects TRBV6-4 to TRBJ1-1, with TRBD1 matching 7 bases. There are 14 residues in the CDR3. The germline CDR1 and CDR2 sequences are MRHNA and SNTAGT. The V and J ends lost 6 bases and 4 bases, in that order; junction bases with no gene match: 8. CDR3 in amino acids: CASSSTGMGTEAFF. The CDR3 bases are TGTGCCAGCAGCTCGACAGGGATGGGCACTGAAGCTTTCTTT.